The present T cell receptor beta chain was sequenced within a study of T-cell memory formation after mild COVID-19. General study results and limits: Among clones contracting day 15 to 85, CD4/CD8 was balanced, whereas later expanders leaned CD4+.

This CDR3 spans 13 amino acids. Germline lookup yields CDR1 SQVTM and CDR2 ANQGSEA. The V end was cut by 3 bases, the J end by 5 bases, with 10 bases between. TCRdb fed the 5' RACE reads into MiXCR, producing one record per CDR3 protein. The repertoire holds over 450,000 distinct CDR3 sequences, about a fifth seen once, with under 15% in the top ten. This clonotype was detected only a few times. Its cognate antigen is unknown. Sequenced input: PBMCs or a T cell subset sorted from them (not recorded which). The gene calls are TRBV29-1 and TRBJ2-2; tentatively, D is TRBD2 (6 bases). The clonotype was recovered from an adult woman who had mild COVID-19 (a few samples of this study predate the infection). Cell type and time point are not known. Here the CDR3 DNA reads TGCAGCGTTGACCGGGGGTGGACCGGGGAGCTGTTTTTT. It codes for CSVDRGWTGELFF.